The 13 T cell receptor beta chains below were found in one sample sequenced in a study of beta chain features in type 1 diabetes. Antigen specificity for these receptors is unknown. Study results and caveats: Shortening of TCRB CDR3s, moderate but significant, appeared in all four CD4+ subsets of Type 1 diabetes patients.

TCRB transcripts that were expressed got sequenced, as all of the isolated RNA had been reverse transcribed. Method: immunoSEQ multiplex PCR; TCRdb's copy keeps in-frame clones and lacks some. The sample contains about 160,000 clones, about 8.3% of which appear only once. Source material: central memory CD4+ T cells from blood. These receptors were obtained from a woman younger than 30 with type 1 diabetes.

There are a few counts of this clone. The chain carries TRBV11-3 and TRBJ2-3; D gene uncertain. This CDR3 is built from 15 residues. V lost 1 base to trimming and J lost 1 base, with 9 bases between them. Germline CDR1 and CDR2: SGHNT and YENEEA. CDR3 in DNA: TGTGCCAGCAGCTTAGGACATCCCCGCACAGATACGCAGTATTTT. Translation: CASSLGHPRTDTQYF.

The chain combines TRBV11-3 with TRBJ2-1, with D possibly being TRBD2 (5 bases). This CDR3 is built from 15 residues. V gave up 5 bases and J gave up 6 bases, with 17 bases separating them. CDR1 SGHNT and CDR2 YENEEA come from the germline V gene. CDR3 coding DNA: TGTGCCAGCAGCCCTCCATCCTGGAGGCCCAATGAGCAGTTCTTC. This gives the protein CASSPPSWRPNEQFF.

Note on this clone: Other DNA sequences in this sample translate to the same CDR3. J is TRBJ2-3 and V is TRBV5-1, with no clear D. This CDR3 comprises 13 residues. CDR1 is SGHRS, CDR2 YFSETQ, per germline. V dropped 1 base and J dropped 3 bases, with 6 bases sitting between them. In nucleotides, the CDR3 is TGCGCCAGCAGCTTGACGGGTACAGATACGCAGTATTTT. This translates into CASSLTGTDTQYF.

This clone occurred a few times. The rearrangement uses TRBV30 and TRBJ1-3, with TRBD1 matching over 8 bases. V shed 5 bases, J shed 9 bases, and the junction held 3 bases outside the gene matches. CDR1 is GTSNPN and CDR2 is SVGIG in the germline V gene (reference sequence). CDR3 length equals 11 residues. As DNA, the CDR3 is TGTGCCTGGGGACAGGGAGTCACCATATATTTT. Translating it yields CAWGQGVTIYF.

This clone was picked up a small number of times. The J gene is TRBJ2-3, the V gene TRBV6-5; 7 bases map to TRBD2. With V trimmed by 8 bases and J by 1 base, 3 bases remained unmatched. The CDR3 is 13 amino acids. Looked up from germline, CDR1 is MNHEY and CDR2 is SVGAGI. The CDR3 DNA reads TGTGCCAGCCATCGGGGGGGCACAGATACGCAGTATTTT. This sequence encodes CASHRGGTDTQYF.

This clone was observed many times. The CDR3 DNA reads TGTGCCAGCAAGCCAAGTCCCCGACAGGGCAATCAGCCCCAGCATTTT. It codes for CASKPSPRQGNQPQHF. The gene calls are TRBV28 and TRBJ1-5, with D perhaps matching TRBD1 (6 bases). V was pared by 7 bases and J by 2 bases, with 18 bases between. The CDR3 is 16 amino acids. The germline V gene encodes CDR1 MDHEN and CDR2 SYDVKM.

This clone was counted between two and nine times. The J gene is TRBJ2-7, the V gene TRBV27; D not resolved. Germline-derived CDR1 and CDR2 are MNHEY and SMNVEV (reference sequence). Trimming pared 5 bases from V and 4 bases from J, leaving 9 bases between. CDR3 length: 12 amino acids. DNA of the CDR3: TGTGCCAGCAGTAATGTCGGGTACGAGCAGTACTTC. It is translated as CASSNVGYEQYF.

The chain recombines TRBV6-5 with TRBJ2-7; 12 nucleotides match TRBD2. V gave up 6 bases and J gave up 6 bases; unmatched junction bases: 9. The CDR3 spans 15 residues. Germline V gene data show CDR1 as MNHEY and CDR2 as SVGAGI. CDR3 region: CASSRTSGGTSEQYF. The DNA of the CDR3 is TGTGCCAGCAGCAGAACTAGCGGGGGGACGAGCGAGCAGTACTTC.

This clone was found many times. This chain joins TRBV5-1 and TRBJ2-5; D gene ambiguous. Germline loops: CDR1 SGHRS, CDR2 YFSETQ. Trimming left V 2 bases short and J 0 bases short, with 5 bases between. This CDR3 region has 13 residues. The CDR3 nucleotides read TGCGCCAGCAGCTTCTACCACCAAGAGACCCAGTACTTC. This sequence encodes CASSFYHQETQYF.

This clone occurred a few times. V and J are TRBV5-1 and TRBJ1-2, with D possibly being TRBD1 (5 bases). V gave up 2 bases and J gave up 7 bases, with 21 bases separating them. Germline CDR1 is SGHRS and CDR2 is YFSETQ. This CDR3 has 16 amino acids. The CDR3 DNA sequence: TGCGCCAGCAGCTTCTCCGCCGGGACGGGAGGATTTGGCTACACCTTC. Amino acid sequence: CASSFSAGTGGFGYTF.

The chain has TRBV25-1 and TRBJ1-2; D possibly corresponds to TRBD1 (5 bases). The germline gives CDR1 MGHDK, CDR2 SYGVNS. This CDR3 is 14 amino acids long. Trimming shortened V by 8 bases and J by 4 bases, and 17 bases separated the two germline ends. The CDR3 DNA follows: TGTGCCAGCCGTCCCAGCGACAGCCTCTATGGCTACACCTTC. Translating gives CASRPSDSLYGYTF.

This clone was picked up a small number of times. The chain is built from TRBV5-5 and TRBJ1-5; 9 nucleotides line up with TRBD1. This CDR3 is 16 amino acids long. J lost 1 base, V lost 3 bases, and 5 bases had no gene match. Germline-derived CDR1 and CDR2 are SGHKS and YYEKEE (reference sequence). Written as DNA, the CDR3 is TGTGCCAGCAGCTGGGGGACAGGGCAAAGCAATCAGCCCCAGCATTTT. It specifies CASSWGTGQSNQPQHF.

This clone turned up a few times. V and J are TRBV7-2 and TRBJ1-2; 10 nucleotides match TRBD1. The CDR3 covers 15 residues. Germline loops: CDR1 SGHTA, CDR2 FQGNSA. V was pared by 1 base and J by 8 bases, with 7 bases of the junction left unmatched. The CDR3 DNA reads as TGTGCCAGCAGCTTAGATGGGACAGGGGCGAGCGGCTACACCTTC. Its translation is CASSLDGTGASGYTF.